This T cell receptor beta chain originates from a study of blood T cell repertoires in COVID-19. This table comes from immunoSEQ multiplex PCR, and its TCRdb copy is limited to in-frame clones, with some not included. The data contain some 500,000 clones, 85% to 90% of them singletons. There are a few counts of this clone. Trimming cost V 11 bases and J 4 bases; bases outside gene matches: 7. This CDR3 region has 12 residues. Germline-derived CDR1 and CDR2 are SEHNR and FQNEAQ (reference sequence). Sequenced input: peripheral blood. This clonotype originated in a woman aged 45 to 65 with COVID-19, enrolled during active disease. The chain combines TRBV7-9 with TRBJ1-1, with 7 bases identical to TRBD1. CDR3: CAVQGMGTEAFF. The DNA for the CDR3 is TGTGCCGTACAGGGGATGGGCACTGAAGCTTTCTTT.